The present entry profiles one T cell receptor beta chain with its context. The antigen is undetermined. TCRdb reanalyzed the 5' RACE reads and collapses them to one entry per CDR3 protein, without DNA. In total, the table holds 110,000 to 150,000 distinct CDR3 sequences. The data originate from a study of monozygotic twins with inflammatory bowel disease. Broader study findings: Discordant twins showed the same repertoire similarity as concordant twins, possibly from limited power. Relative to healthy twins, IBD patients had fewer clonotypes in common with others, a gap that was especially apparent with disease activity. Variability may have been added to patient repertoires by differing immunosuppressive treatments.

The germline V gene encodes CDR1 LNHDA and CDR2 SQIVND (reference sequence). This CDR3 spans 13 amino acids. This sequence was found in a human donor with ulcerative colitis or Crohn's disease, or a healthy co-twin of an affected twin (not recorded which). The genes are TRBV19 and TRBJ2-3; the TRBD1 assignment by TCRdb is unverifiable without DNA. Sequencing was done on a sample of blood. The CDR3 region is CASSIEGADTQYF.